Below are 8 T cell receptor beta chains sequenced from a single sample in a study of tumor-infiltrating lymphocytes in glioblastoma multiforme. TCR beta libraries were built from RNA through three nested multiplex PCR rounds using modified ARM-PCR. Via MiXCR, TCRdb re-called the multiplex PCR reads, giving one row per CDR3 protein. The sample holds 15,000 or so distinct CDR3 sequences, 60% to 75% seen once. Sequencing was done on a sample of brain tumor tissue. These receptors all come from a male donor with glioblastoma.

A word on this clonotype: The junction departs from the called germline gene at one end, perhaps through a read error. This chain links TRBV7-8 with TRBJ2-5; tentative D call: TRBD2 (6 bases). Germline CDR1 is SGHVS and CDR2 is FQNEAQ. The CDR3 runs 14 residues. CDR3 coding DNA: TGTGACAGCAGCTTAGCGGTAGGAGCTGATACCCAGTACTTC. This codes for CDSSLAVGADTQYF.

At least ten counts were recorded for this clonotype. The V call is TRBV29-1, the J call TRBJ2-7; D is undetermined. The CDR3 contains 15 residues. V lost 6 bases and J lost 0, with 18 bases in between. CDR1 is SQVTM, CDR2 ANQGSEA, per germline. The CDR3 loop reads CSVLGGVLASYEQYF. CDR3 in DNA: TGCAGCGTACTGGGTGGGGTATTGGCCTCCTACGAGCAGTACTTC.

This clonotype was found many times. This chain uses TRBV5-1 with TRBJ2-1; 8 nucleotides line up with TRBD1. V was pared by 0 bases and J by 6 bases, with 8 bases of the junction left unmatched. The CDR3 contains 16 residues. Germline values: CDR1 SGHRS, CDR2 YFSETQ. CDR3 sequence reads: CASSLDGNRGFNEQFF. CDR3 nucleotide sequence: TGCGCCAGCAGCTTGGATGGGAACAGGGGGTTCAATGAGCAGTTCTTC.

This clonotype appeared a few times. This likely comes from a read error, as the CDR3 has no conserved phenylalanine or tryptophan at its end. The V gene is TRBV11-2, the J gene TRBJ2-2, with a weak D call TRBD2 (5 bases). The CDR3 sequence is 17 residues long. Germline CDR1 reads SGHAT; CDR2 reads FQNNGV. This CDR3 is CASSSRVQGQNTVELFL. The DNA for the CDR3 is TGTGCCAGCAGCTCGAGGGTTCAAGGTCAGAACACCGTGGAGCTGTTTCTT.

This clonotype was observed a single time. The CDR3 carries no conserved terminal phenylalanine or tryptophan, so it likely arises from a read error. The DNA for the CDR3 is TGTGCCAACAGTTTACCCTCAGACGGGACAGGGGGCAGAGAGCAGTTCTTA. Translation: CANSLPSDGTGGREQFL. The chain is built from TRBV12-3 or TRBV12-4 and TRBJ2-1; the match to TRBD1 covers 12 bases. The CDR3 spans 17 residues.

The chain is built from TRBV5-4 and TRBJ2-7, with a tentative D call TRBD2 (5 bases). From germline, CDR1 is SGHNT and CDR2 YYREEE (reference sequence). Trimming shortened V by 3 bases and J by 0 bases, and 13 bases separated the two germline ends. CDR3 length: 15 residues. CDR3 sequence: CASSSLGSRSYEQYF. The CDR3, as DNA: TGTGCCAGCAGCTCGCTGGGGAGTCGCTCCTACGAGCAGTACTTC.

This rearrangement joins TRBV30 to TRBJ1-1, with D hard to call. Between the trimmed V and J ends, which lost 4 bases and 0 bases, there was a span of 21 bases. The length of the CDR3 is 17 residues. Germline CDR1 reads GTSNPN; CDR2 reads SVGIG (reference sequence). As DNA, the CDR3 is TGTGCCTGGACATTTCACCGGGTAGGTCTGTTGAACACTGAAGCTTTCTTT. It yields the protein CAWTFHRVGLLNTEAFF.

The chain joins TRBV20-1 to TRBJ2-1, with TRBD2 as a possible D gene (6 bases). Germline-derived CDR1 and CDR2 are DFQATT and SNEGSKA (reference sequence). The CDR3 is 16 residues long. V gave up 1 base and J gave up 4 bases, with 17 bases separating them. CDR3 region: CSARGSPGERYNEQFF. Here the CDR3 DNA reads TGCAGTGCTAGAGGATCCCCGGGGGAACGGTACAATGAGCAGTTCTTC.